Included here is one T cell receptor beta chain sequence, with context. This record belongs to a study of T cell changes during pregnancy in multiple sclerosis. The germline V gene encodes CDR1 SGHDT and CDR2 YYEEEE. This CDR3 has 16 residues. Losses at the gene ends were 0 bases for V and 3 bases for J; bases not matched to a gene: 7. Here immunoSEQ multiplex PCR was the method, and the copy in TCRdb shows in-frame clones only, minus some. The data hold around 80,000 clones, with 85% to 95% observed a single time. The clonotype was recovered from a female donor in good health, enrolled as a control in a pregnancy study. Specimen: peripheral blood, collected in the second trimester of pregnancy. The chain has TRBV5-6 and TRBJ2-7; 9 nucleotides match TRBD2. The CDR3 DNA reads as TGTGCCAGCAGCTTGGCCGGAGCGGGAGGCTTCTACGAGCAGTACTTC. Translating it yields CASSLAGAGGFYEQYF.